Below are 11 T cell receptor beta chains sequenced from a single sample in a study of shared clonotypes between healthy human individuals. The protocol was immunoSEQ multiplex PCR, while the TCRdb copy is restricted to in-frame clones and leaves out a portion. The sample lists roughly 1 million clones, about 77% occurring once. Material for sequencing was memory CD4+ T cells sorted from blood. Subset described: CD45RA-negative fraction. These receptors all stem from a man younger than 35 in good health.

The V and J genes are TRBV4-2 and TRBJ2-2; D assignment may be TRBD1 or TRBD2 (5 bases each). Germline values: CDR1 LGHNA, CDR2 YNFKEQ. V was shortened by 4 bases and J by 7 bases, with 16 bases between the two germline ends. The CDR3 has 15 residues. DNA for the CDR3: TGTGCCAGCAGCCCATACTGGGGCGAGGGCGGGGAGCTGTTTTTT. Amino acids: CASSPYWGEGGELFF.

For the CDR3, the DNA is TGTGCCAGCGGGGGACTAGCGGGGGGTACCTCGGAGCAGTTCTTC. Its protein is CASGGLAGGTSEQFF. The rearrangement uses TRBV6-1 and TRBJ2-1; 15 bases agree with TRBD2. The V gene's germline CDR1 is MNHNS and CDR2 SASEGT. Trimming cost V 8 bases and J 10 bases; bases outside gene matches: 9. The CDR3 totals 15 residues.

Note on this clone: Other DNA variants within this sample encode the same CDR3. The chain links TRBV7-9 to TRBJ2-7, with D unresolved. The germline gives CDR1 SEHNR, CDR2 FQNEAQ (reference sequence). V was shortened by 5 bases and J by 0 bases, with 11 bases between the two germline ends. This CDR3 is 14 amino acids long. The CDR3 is CASSLQGSSYEQYF. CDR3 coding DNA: TGTGCCAGCAGCCTACAAGGAAGCTCCTACGAGCAGTACTTC.

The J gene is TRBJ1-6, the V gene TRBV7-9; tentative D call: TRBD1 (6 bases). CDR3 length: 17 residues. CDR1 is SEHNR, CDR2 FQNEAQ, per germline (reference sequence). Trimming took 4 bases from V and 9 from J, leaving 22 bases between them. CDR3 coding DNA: TGTGCCAGCAGCTATCAGACAGGAGCTCGTGGGGGTTCACCCCTCCACTTT. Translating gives CASSYQTGARGGSPLHF.

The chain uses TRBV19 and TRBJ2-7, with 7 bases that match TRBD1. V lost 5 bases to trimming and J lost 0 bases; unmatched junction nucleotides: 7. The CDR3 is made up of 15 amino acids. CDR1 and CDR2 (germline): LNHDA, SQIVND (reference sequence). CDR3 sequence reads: CASSDRARSSYEQYF. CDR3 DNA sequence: TGTGCCAGTAGTGACAGGGCCCGGAGCTCCTACGAGCAGTACTTC.

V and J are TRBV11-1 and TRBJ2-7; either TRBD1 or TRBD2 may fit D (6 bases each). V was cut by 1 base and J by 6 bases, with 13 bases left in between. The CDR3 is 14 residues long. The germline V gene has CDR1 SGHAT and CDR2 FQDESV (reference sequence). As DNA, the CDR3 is TGTGCCAGCAGCTTAGGGGTCAGGGGACTCGAGCAGTACTTC. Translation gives CASSLGVRGLEQYF.

The CDR3 sequence: CASSMFSPGGQRNEQFF. CDR3 bases: TGTGCCAGTAGTATGTTTTCTCCGGGCGGGCAGAGGAATGAGCAGTTCTTC. The V gene is TRBV19, the J gene TRBJ2-1; tentatively, D is TRBD2 (5 bases). V shed 3 bases and J shed 7 bases, with 22 bases lying between them. The germline V gene encodes CDR1 LNHDA and CDR2 SQIVND (reference sequence). The CDR3 spans 17 residues.

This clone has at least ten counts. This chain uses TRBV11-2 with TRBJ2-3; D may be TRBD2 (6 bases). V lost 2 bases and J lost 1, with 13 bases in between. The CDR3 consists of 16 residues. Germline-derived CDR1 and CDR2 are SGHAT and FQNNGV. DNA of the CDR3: TGTGCCAGCAGCTTACAGGGTAGCGGCCGCACAGATACGCAGTATTTT. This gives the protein CASSLQGSGRTDTQYF.

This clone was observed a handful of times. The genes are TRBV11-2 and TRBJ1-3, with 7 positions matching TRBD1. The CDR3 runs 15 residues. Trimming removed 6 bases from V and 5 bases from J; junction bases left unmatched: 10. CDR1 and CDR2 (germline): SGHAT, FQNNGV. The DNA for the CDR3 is TGTGCCAGCAGTGACGGACAGGTTCTTAGAAACACCATATATTTT. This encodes CASSDGQVLRNTIYF. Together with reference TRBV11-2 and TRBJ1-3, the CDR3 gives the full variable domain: EAGVAQSPRYKIIEKRQSVAFWCNPISGHATLYWYQQILGQGPKLLIQFQNNGVVDDSQLPKDRFSAERLKGVDSTLKIQPAKLEDSAVYLCASSDGQVLRNTIYFGEGSWLTVV.

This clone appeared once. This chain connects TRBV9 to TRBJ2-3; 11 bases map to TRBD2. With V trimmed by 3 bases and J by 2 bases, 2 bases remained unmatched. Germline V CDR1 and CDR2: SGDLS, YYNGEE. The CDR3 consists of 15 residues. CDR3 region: CASSDSGGATDTQYF. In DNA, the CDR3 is TGTGCCAGCAGCGATAGCGGGGGGGCCACAGATACGCAGTATTTT.

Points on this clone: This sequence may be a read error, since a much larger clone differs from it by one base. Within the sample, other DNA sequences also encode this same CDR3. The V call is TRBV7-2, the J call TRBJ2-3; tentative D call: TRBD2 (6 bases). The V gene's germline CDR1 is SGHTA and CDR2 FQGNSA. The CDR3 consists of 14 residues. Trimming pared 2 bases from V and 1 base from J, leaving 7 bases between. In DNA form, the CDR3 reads TGTGCCAGCAGCTTATCTAGCGGCACAGATACGCAGTATTTT. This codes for CASSLSSGTDTQYF.